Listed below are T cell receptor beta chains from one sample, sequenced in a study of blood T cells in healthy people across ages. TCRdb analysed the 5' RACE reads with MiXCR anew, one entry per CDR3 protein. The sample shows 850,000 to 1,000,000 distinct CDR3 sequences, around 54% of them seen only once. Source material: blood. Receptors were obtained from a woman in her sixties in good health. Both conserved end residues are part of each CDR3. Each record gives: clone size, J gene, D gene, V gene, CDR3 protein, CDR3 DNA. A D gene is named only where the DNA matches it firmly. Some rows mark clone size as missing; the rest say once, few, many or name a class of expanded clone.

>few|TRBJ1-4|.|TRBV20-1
CSAREGATNEKLFF
TGCAGTGCTAGAGAGGGAGCAACTAATGAAAAACTGTTTTTT
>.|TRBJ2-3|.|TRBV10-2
CASSDIQGTDTQYF
TGCGCCAGCAGTGATATCCAAGGAACAGATACGCAGTATTTT
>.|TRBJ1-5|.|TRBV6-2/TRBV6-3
CASSAQNRRGQPQHF
TGTGCCAGCAGTGCACAGAATCGCAGAGGCCAGCCCCAGCATTTT
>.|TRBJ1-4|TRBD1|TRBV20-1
CSAGGTGAPKLFF
TGCAGTGCCGGAGGGACAGGGGCGCCGAAACTGTTTTTT
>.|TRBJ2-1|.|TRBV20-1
CSAPGLGEYGYEQFF
TGCAGTGCCCCCGGGCTGGGGGAGTACGGTTACGAGCAGTTCTTC
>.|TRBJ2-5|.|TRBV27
CASSFAGPTETQYF
TGTGCCAGCAGTTTTGCTGGACCGACGGAGACCCAGTACTTC
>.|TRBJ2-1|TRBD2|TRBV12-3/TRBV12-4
CASTSSRASGSSEQFF
TGTGCCAGCACCTCCTCACGGGCTAGCGGGAGCAGTGAGCAGTTCTTC
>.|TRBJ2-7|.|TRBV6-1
CASSEVKPPYEQYF
TGTGCCAGCAGTGAAGTTAAGCCACCCTACGAGCAGTACTTC
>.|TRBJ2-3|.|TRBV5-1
CASSLGPVREVVTDTQYF
TGCGCCAGCAGCTTGGGGCCGGTGCGGGAAGTAGTTACAGATACGCAGTATTTT
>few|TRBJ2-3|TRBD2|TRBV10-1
CASSDSGRPHDTQYF
TGCGCCAGCAGTGATAGCGGGAGGCCCCACGATACGCAGTATTTT
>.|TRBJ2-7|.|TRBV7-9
CASSLEAGPIEQYF
TGTGCCAGCAGCTTAGAGGCAGGGCCAATCGAGCAGTACTTC
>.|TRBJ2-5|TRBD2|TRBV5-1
CASSPWAAGETQYF
TGCGCCAGCAGCCCTTGGGCAGCGGGGGAGACCCAGTACTTC
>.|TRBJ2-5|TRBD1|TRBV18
CASSPDQGAQETQYF
TGTGCCAGCTCACCCGACCAGGGGGCTCAAGAGACCCAGTACTTC
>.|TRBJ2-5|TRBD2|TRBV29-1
CSVDREGSYGQYF
TGCAGCGTTGACAGGGAGGGTTCTTACGGGCAGTACTTC
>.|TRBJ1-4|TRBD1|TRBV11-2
CASSLSSGTDEKLFF
TGTGCCAGCAGCTTATCTTCTGGGACAGATGAAAAACTGTTTTTT
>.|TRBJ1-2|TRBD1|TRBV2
CASRVTWTGRTNSGYTF
TGTGCCAGCAGGGTTACCTGGACAGGAAGAACGAACTCTGGCTACACCTTC
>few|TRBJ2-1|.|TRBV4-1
CASSQFSLNYNEQFF
TGCGCCAGCAGCCAGTTTTCTCTTAACTACAATGAGCAGTTCTTC
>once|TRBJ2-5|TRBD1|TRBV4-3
CASSPYGTGARETQYF
TGCGCCAGCAGCCCCTATGGGACAGGGGCTCGAGAGACCCAGTACTTC
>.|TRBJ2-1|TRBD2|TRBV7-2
CASSATSAYNEQFF
TGTGCCAGCAGCGCCACTAGCGCGTACAATGAGCAGTTCTTC
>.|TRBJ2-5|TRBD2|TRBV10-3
CAIRGLENQETQYF
TGTGCCATCAGGGGACTAGAGAACCAAGAGACCCAGTACTTC
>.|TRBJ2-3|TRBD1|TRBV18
CASSPQTGPTDTQYF
TGTGCCAGCTCACCCCAGACAGGGCCCACAGATACGCAGTATTTT
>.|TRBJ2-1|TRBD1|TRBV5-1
CASSLFGTGYNEQFF
TGCGCCAGCAGCTTGTTCGGGACAGGCTACAATGAGCAGTTCTTC
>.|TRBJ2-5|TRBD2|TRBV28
CASSLPTSGRETQYF
TGTGCCAGCAGTTTACCTACTAGCGGGAGGGAGACCCAGTACTTC
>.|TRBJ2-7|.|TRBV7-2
CASSFARPVGTPTYEQYF
TGTGCCAGCAGCTTCGCCCGACCTGTGGGGACTCCGACCTACGAGCAGTACTTC
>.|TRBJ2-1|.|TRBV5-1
CASSAPGNEQFF
TGCGCCAGCAGCGCCCCTGGGAATGAGCAGTTCTTC
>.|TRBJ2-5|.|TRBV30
CAWSGGGVQETQYF
TGTGCCTGGAGTGGAGGGGGGGTCCAAGAGACCCAGTACTTC
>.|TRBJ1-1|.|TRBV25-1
CASSEWGVNTEAFF
TGTGCCAGCAGTGAATGGGGGGTAAACACTGAAGCTTTCTTT
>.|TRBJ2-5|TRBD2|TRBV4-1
CASSQVTAGVLGETQYF
TGCGCCAGCAGCCAAGTAACAGCGGGAGTTCTTGGAGAGACCCAGTACTTC
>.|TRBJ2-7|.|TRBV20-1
CSAREMLAPYEQYF
TGCAGTGCTAGAGAGATGCTAGCCCCCTACGAGCAGTACTTC
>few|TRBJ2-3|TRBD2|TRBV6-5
CASSYTAGDGRATQYF
TGTGCCAGCAGTTACACGGCGGGAGACGGAAGGGCTACGCAGTATTTT
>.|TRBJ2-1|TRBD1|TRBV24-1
CATSDVAGTGVEDEQFF
TGTGCCACCAGTGACGTTGCCGGGACAGGGGTTGAGGATGAGCAGTTCTTC
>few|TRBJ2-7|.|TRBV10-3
CASSEGGSYNEQYF
TGTGCCTCTTCCGAGGGGGGATCGTACAATGAGCAGTACTTC
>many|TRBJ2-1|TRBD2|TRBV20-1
CSAKRGVNEQFF
TGCAGTGCTAAGCGGGGGGTCAATGAGCAGTTCTTC
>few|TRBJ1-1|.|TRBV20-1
CSARGGRATAAFF
TGCAGTGCTAGAGGTGGGCGCGCTACCGCCGCTTTCTTT
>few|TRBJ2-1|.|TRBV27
CASSSRHNEQFF
TGTGCCAGCAGTTCACGGCATAATGAGCAGTTCTTC
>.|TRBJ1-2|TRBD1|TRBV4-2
CASSPPSRTGTAGYTF
TGTGCCAGCAGCCCGCCTTCCCGGACAGGGACAGCCGGCTACACCTTC
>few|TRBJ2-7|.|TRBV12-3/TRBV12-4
CASRSAGATYEQYF
TGTGCCAGCAGGTCCGCAGGAGCGACCTACGAGCAGTACTTC
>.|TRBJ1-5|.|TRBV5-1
CASSLGTFSNQPQHF
TGCGCCAGCAGCTTGGGGACCTTTAGCAATCAGCCCCAGCATTTT
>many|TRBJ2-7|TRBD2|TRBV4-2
CASSQERSVFGLAGAYEQYF
TGTGCCAGCAGCCAAGAAAGGTCGGTATTTGGGCTAGCGGGAGCATACGAGCAGTACTTC
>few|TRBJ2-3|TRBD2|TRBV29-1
CSVESAGGTDTQYF
TGCAGCGTAGAGTCGGCGGGAGGCACAGATACGCAGTATTTT
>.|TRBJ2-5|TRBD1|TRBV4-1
CASSSWTGVAETQYF
TGCGCCAGCAGCTCTTGGACAGGGGTTGCGGAGACCCAGTACTTC
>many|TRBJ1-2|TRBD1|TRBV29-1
CSFRQGRYGYTF
TGCAGCTTCAGACAGGGGCGGTATGGCTACACCTTC
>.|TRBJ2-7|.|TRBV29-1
CSVLRGANEQYF
TGCAGCGTTCTCCGGGGGGCAAATGAGCAGTACTTC